The present T cell receptor (beta chain) was sequenced within a study of cytotoxic CD8 clonotypes in ibrutinib-treated CLL. Sequencing used immunoSEQ multiplex PCR; TCRdb keeps in-frame clones, though not all of them. The profile covers fewer than 45,000 clones, with 70% to 75% appearing a single time and around 17% taken by the ten largest. TCR beta libraries used 1.5 to 2.5 micrograms of genomic DNA from cryopreserved PBMCs. The CDR3 contains 14 residues. V shed 8 bases, J shed 4 bases, and the junction held 11 bases outside the gene matches. This clone was picked up one time. Its antigen is unidentified. Findings and limits, study-wide: Sampling times (in sustained-remission versus progressing patients) were not the same.

The gene calls are TRBV5-3 and TRBJ2-5, with 7 bases aligning to TRBD1. TRBV5-3 is assigned to the ORF class and has an uncertain function. This sequence was found in a human donor with chronic lymphocytic leukemia. The source was PBMCs, collected at disease progression, from a patient treated with ibrutinib. Here the CDR3 DNA reads TGTGCCAGCAGGGCAACAGGGGTGGGAGAGACCCAGTACTTC. Translating it yields CASRATGVGETQYF.